The 23 T cell receptor beta chains below were found in one sample sequenced in a study of blood T cells in healthy people across ages. The second PCR ran about 7 to 12 cycles with a sample-barcoded 5' primer and J-beta primers. TCRdb fed the 5' RACE reads into MiXCR, producing one record per CDR3 protein. The table shows approximately 1.5 million distinct CDR3 sequences, with roughly two fifths occurring only once. Sequences were obtained from blood. The receptors derive from a woman younger than 35 in good health.

This clonotype was observed a handful of times. V gene TRBV20-1 combines with J gene TRBJ2-5, with D possibly being TRBD1 or TRBD2 (6 bases each). The germline V gene has CDR1 DFQATT and CDR2 SNEGSKA (reference sequence). The CDR3 contains 13 residues. Deletions cut 6 bases from V and 6 bases from J, with 17 bases between. The CDR3 region is CSAPDRGRQTQYF. CDR3 DNA: TGCAGTGCCCCCGACCGGGGGCGACAGACCCAGTACTTC.

This clonotype has just a few counts. The chain carries TRBV21-1 and TRBJ2-1; the table's D call, TRBD1, has no DNA check behind it. TRBV21-1 is classified as a pseudogene. The CDR3 sequence is 16 residues long. In DNA form, the CDR3 reads TGTGCCAGCAGCTCCCGACTCGGCCGGAGACGTAATGAGCAGTTCTTC. It specifies CASSSRLGRRRNEQFF.

This clonotype has only a few counts. The CDR3 sequence: CSARDLPGANEKLFF. The DNA of the CDR3 is TGCAGTGCTAGAGATCTCCCAGGGGCTAATGAAAAACTGTTTTTT. The chain employs TRBV20-1 and TRBJ1-4, with D possibly matching TRBD1 (6 bases). Trimming removed 0 bases from V and 3 bases from J, with 11 bases in between. CDR1 is DFQATT and CDR2 is SNEGSKA in the germline V gene (reference sequence). This CDR3 has 15 residues.

This clonotype was seen more than once but under ten times. The V call is TRBV6-6, the J call TRBJ1-5; 9 bases map to TRBD1. This CDR3 spans 15 amino acids. Germline V gene sequence: CDR1 MNHNY, CDR2 SVGAGI (reference sequence). The ends lost 7 bases at V and 6 bases at J; junction bases unmatched: 10. The DNA of the CDR3 is TGTGCCAGCAATCCACAGGGGGCAAGTAGTCAGCCCCAGCATTTT. Translating it yields CASNPQGASSQPQHF.

This clonotype came up a few times. J is TRBJ1-1 and V is TRBV12-3 or TRBV12-4; D is perhaps TRBD1 (6 bases). This CDR3 has 15 residues. The ends were cut back, 4 bases at V and 3 bases at J, with 15 bases in the middle. The CDR3 DNA sequence: TGTGCCAGCAGTTCAACCGGGACACAATACACTGAAGCTTTCTTT. This codes for CASSSTGTQYTEAFF.

The chain links TRBV6-1 to TRBJ2-6; D unresolved. Trimming removed 2 bases from V and 1 base from J, with 15 bases in between. The CDR3 covers 18 residues. From germline, CDR1 is MNHNS and CDR2 SASEGT. The CDR3 DNA reads TGTGCCAGCAGTGAATTTGTGGTTCGGGTTTCTGGGGCCAACGTCCTGACTTTC. Protein: CASSEFVVRVSGANVLTF.

The chain combines TRBV30 with TRBJ1-4; 11 positions match TRBD1. The CDR3 extends over 15 amino acids. The V segment lost 3 bases and the J segment 7 bases; nucleotides outside the gene matches: 7. Germline V gives CDR1 GTSNPN, CDR2 SVGIG (reference sequence). This chain's CDR3 is CAWRPPGTGGEKLFF. The CDR3 coding sequence is TGTGCCTGGAGGCCCCCCGGGACAGGGGGTGAAAAACTGTTTTTT.

The chain combines TRBV20-1 with TRBJ1-1, with a possible D match to TRBD1 (6 bases). CDR1 and CDR2 (germline): DFQATT, SNEGSKA (reference sequence). The V end was cut by 3 bases, the J end by 9 bases, with 11 bases between. The CDR3 extends over 11 amino acids. Here the CDR3 reads CSASAGDKAFF. The CDR3 DNA reads as TGCAGTGCTAGCGCAGGGGATAAAGCTTTCTTT.

The V gene is TRBV9, the J gene TRBJ2-2, with D perhaps being TRBD1 or TRBD2 (5 bases each). The V and J ends lost 1 base and 10 bases respectively, with 17 bases between them. The V gene's germline CDR1 is SGDLS and CDR2 YYNGEE. The CDR3 is made up of 15 amino acids. In nucleotides, the CDR3 is TGTGCCAGCAGCGTATATAGCGAGACAGCCCAGGAGCTGTTTTTT. Protein sequence: CASSVYSETAQELFF.

This clonotype was detected only a few times. The genes are TRBV10-3 and TRBJ2-1; 10 nucleotides align to TRBD2. CDR1 ENHRY and CDR2 SYGVKD come from the germline V gene. The CDR3 totals 16 residues. The trim removed 6 bases at V and 2 bases at J, leaving 7 bases unmatched. The chain's CDR3 is CAIRRGGTSAYNEQFF. Here the CDR3 DNA reads TGTGCCATCAGACGGGGGGGGACTAGCGCCTACAATGAGCAGTTCTTC.

Remarks on this clonotype: An end of the junction differs from the germline gene, which may be a read error. CDR3 in amino acids: CAWSVPPQAYGHTF. DNA for the CDR3: TGTGCCTGGAGTGTACCCCCACAGGCCTATGGCCACACCTTC. J is TRBJ1-2 and V is TRBV30; D possibly corresponds to TRBD1 (5 bases). Germline assignment: CDR1 GTSNPN and CDR2 SVGIG (reference sequence). This CDR3 comprises 14 residues.

This clonotype has a handful of counts. The chain links TRBV4-1 to TRBJ2-1; D is perhaps TRBD1 (6 bases). Germline V gene sequence: CDR1 MGHRA, CDR2 YSYEKL. The CDR3 has 16 amino acids. Trimming left V 2 bases short and J 3 bases short, with 14 bases between. DNA of the CDR3: TGCGCCAGCAGCCAACCTACAGGGACGAACTACAATGAGCAGTTCTTC. Protein: CASSQPTGTNYNEQFF.

In this sample, this clonotype turned up a few times. The chain uses TRBV6-1 and TRBJ2-7; no firm D call. Trimming pared 7 bases from V and 2 bases from J, leaving 12 bases between. The CDR3 sequence is 13 residues long. CDR1 MNHNS and CDR2 SASEGT come from the germline V gene. CDR3 bases: TGTGCCAGCACTGCATACAGCCCCTACGAGCAGTACTTC. It encodes CASTAYSPYEQYF.

The table lists this clonotype with a few counts. The chain carries TRBV10-2 and TRBJ2-1; no firm D call. CDR3 length: 13 residues. Trimming removed 8 bases at V and 2 bases at J, with 10 bases between. Per germline, CDR1 WSHSY and CDR2 SAAADI. In DNA form, the CDR3 reads TGCGCCAGCGGCCAGGTTACCTACAATGAGCAGTTCTTC. Translated, it gives CASGQVTYNEQFF.

The chain uses TRBV11-2 and TRBJ2-1, with a tentative D call TRBD1 (6 bases). Looked up from germline, CDR1 is SGHAT and CDR2 is FQNNGV. V lost 2 bases and J 4 bases, leaving 18 bases between the germline ends. The CDR3 has 17 amino acids. The CDR3 DNA reads TGTGCCAGCAGCTTAAGAGTCGCAGGGGATAGGTACAATGAGCAGTTCTTC. Amino acid sequence: CASSLRVAGDRYNEQFF.

As for this clonotype: A read error may produce the germline difference seen at one junction end. The V gene is TRBV20-1, the J gene TRBJ2-7; TRBD1 aligns across 7 bases. CDR1 DFQATT and CDR2 SNEGSKA come from the germline V gene (reference sequence). This CDR3 is 15 amino acids long. Written as DNA, the CDR3 is TGCAGTGCTTTCAATCCGGGACAGTTCTCCTACGGGCAGTACTTC. This encodes CSAFNPGQFSYGQYF.

DNA for the CDR3: TGTGCCAGCAGTTTCCCGAGGGGCGCGTCCTACGAGCAGTACTTC. Translated: CASSFPRGASYEQYF. The gene calls are TRBV5-6 and TRBJ2-7; possibly TRBD1 or TRBD2 for D (5 bases each). The CDR3 has 15 amino acids. Germline V CDR1 and CDR2: SGHDT, YYEEEE. V dropped 5 bases and J dropped 1 base, with 16 bases sitting between them.

The rearrangement links TRBV29-1 to TRBJ2-5; 11 nucleotides agree with TRBD2. This CDR3 comprises 16 residues. V lost 7 bases to trimming and J lost 11 bases; unmatched junction nucleotides: 21. Germline CDR1 SQVTM, CDR2 ANQGSEA. CDR3 DNA sequence: TGCAGCGCCCCCAGGTTAGCGGGGGGGCCAGGCAATGAGCAGTACTTC. Translated: CSAPRLAGGPGNEQYF.

The rearrangement uses TRBV30 and TRBJ2-4; 9 nucleotides match TRBD1. The J call may be faulty, since TRBJ2-7 better matches the DNA end. This CDR3 spans 15 amino acids. Per germline, CDR1 GTSNPN and CDR2 SVGIG (reference sequence). In DNA form, the CDR3 reads TGTGCCTGGGAAAGCCGGGACAGGGTTCTCTACGAGCAGTACTTC. Translation gives CAWESRDRVLYEQYF.

This clonotype was seen a handful of times. The chain is built from TRBV20-1 and TRBJ2-1; a weak D match, TRBD2 (5 bases). The germline V gene has CDR1 DFQATT and CDR2 SNEGSKA (reference sequence). CDR3 length: 14 residues. The CDR3 DNA is TGCATACCCAGTATCCGGCTAGCCCAGCGGAAGCAGTTCTTC. It encodes CIPSIRLAQRKQFF.

This clonotype was observed a handful of times. The chain has TRBV20-1 and TRBJ2-3; D may match TRBD1 or TRBD2 (5 bases each). This CDR3 is 13 amino acids long. V lost 5 bases to trimming and J lost 5 bases, with 14 bases between them. Looked up from germline, CDR1 is DFQATT and CDR2 is SNEGSKA (reference sequence). The CDR3 reads CSACREPGDTQYF. The CDR3 region has the DNA TGCAGTGCTTGCAGGGAGCCGGGAGATACGCAGTATTTT.

This clonotype was observed a single time. The J gene is TRBJ2-4, the V gene TRBV20-1; D possibly corresponds to TRBD2 (6 bases). The J call may not be correct, given that the DNA end is closer to TRBJ2-7. The CDR3 length is 12 residues. CDR1 is DFQATT and CDR2 is SNEGSKA in the germline V gene (reference sequence). CDR3 sequence: CSAKEGLYEQYF. For the CDR3, the DNA is TGCAGTGCTAAGGAGGGTCTCTACGAGCAGTACTTC.

This clonotype was counted a single time. The rearrangement links TRBV6-1 to TRBJ1-1; unclear D gene. V lost 5 bases and J lost 4, with 17 bases in between. This CDR3 region has 15 residues. The V gene's germline CDR1 is MNHNS and CDR2 SASEGT. The CDR3 DNA follows: TGTGCCAGCAGTTTCGGCCAAACACAGAGCACTGAAGCTTTCTTT. Translating gives CASSFGQTQSTEAFF.